Sequencing of this TCR beta chain was carried out in a study of PD-L1 blockade in urothelial cancer. Turning to the study itself: Patients took up atezolizumab around 2014 at 1,200 mg intravenously every 3 weeks. Broader study findings: Below-median pretreatment blood TCR clonality predicted better survival.

Regarding this clone: As yet, its antigen is unknown.

The germline CDR1 and CDR2 sequences are SGDLS and YYNGEE. The CDR3 length is 15 residues. V dropped 4 bases and J dropped 8; count of bases not matched to a gene: 11. Produced via immunoSEQ multiplex PCR; TCRdb's table is partial and in-frame only. The data show around 120,000 clones, about 85% seen once. The material was PBMCs, obtained around atezolizumab (anti-PD-L1) treatment. The clonotype was recovered from a man between 50 and 59 years old with urothelial cancer. The V call is TRBV9, the J call TRBJ2-3; 9 nucleotides agree with TRBD2. This chain's CDR3 is CASSPKGREGGTQYF. CDR3 bases: TGTGCCAGCAGCCCAAAAGGGCGGGAGGGCGGTACGCAGTATTTT.